This TCR beta chain is from a study of cytotoxic CD8 clonotypes in ibrutinib-treated CLL. Here immunoSEQ multiplex PCR was the method, and the copy in TCRdb shows in-frame clones only, minus some. The sample lists just over 200,000 clones, 75% to 85% occurring once. There are a few counts of this clone. V shed 4 bases and J 4 bases; nucleotides not matched to a gene: 12. This CDR3 is 18 amino acids long. Germline CDR1 and CDR2: SGHRS and YFSETQ. The sample consisted of PBMCs, taken after 12 months of ibrutinib treatment. The clonotype originates from a human donor with chronic lymphocytic leukemia. J is TRBJ2-2 and V is TRBV5-1, with 11 nucleotides matching TRBD1. The CDR3, as DNA: TGCGCCAGCAGCCCTGGACAGGGGGCCTTTGGGGGCACCGGGGAGCTGTTTTTT. Translation: CASSPGQGAFGGTGELFF.